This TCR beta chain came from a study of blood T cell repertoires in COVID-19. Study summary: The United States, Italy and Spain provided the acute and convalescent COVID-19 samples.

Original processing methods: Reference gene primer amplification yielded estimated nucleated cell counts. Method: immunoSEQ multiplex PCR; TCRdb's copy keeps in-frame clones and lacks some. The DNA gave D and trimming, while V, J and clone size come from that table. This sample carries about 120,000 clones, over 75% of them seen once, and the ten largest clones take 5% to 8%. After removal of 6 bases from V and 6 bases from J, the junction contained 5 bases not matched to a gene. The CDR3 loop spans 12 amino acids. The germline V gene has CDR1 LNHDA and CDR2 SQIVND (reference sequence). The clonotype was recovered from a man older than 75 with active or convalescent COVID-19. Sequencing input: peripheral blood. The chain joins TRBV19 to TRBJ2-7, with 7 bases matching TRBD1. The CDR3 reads CASRHRGSEQYF. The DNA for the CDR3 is TGTGCCAGTAGGCACAGGGGCAGCGAGCAGTACTTC.